This is a list of T cell receptor beta chains from one sample in a study of blood T cell repertoires in COVID-19. Clones were sequenced by immunoSEQ multiplex PCR, and TCRdb holds only the in-frame ones, with some missing. Counted here are about 190,000 clones, approximately 84% occurring once; the ten biggest clones make up 2.5% to 3.5%. Material for sequencing was PBMCs or T cells enriched from blood (not recorded which). These receptors came from a woman aged 30 to 39 who had recovered from COVID-19. The CDR3 runs from the conserved cysteine through the conserved F or W. Fields, in order: J gene, clone size, D gene, V gene, CDR3 DNA, CDR3 protein. A D gene is named only where the DNA matches it firmly. Expanded clones are given a class, and other clones once, few, many or no size at all.

>TRBJ1-3|NA|TRBD1|TRBV7-9
TGTGCCAGCAGCGAACGACAGGGGGCTTCTGGAAACACCATATATTTT
CASSERQGASGNTIYF
>TRBJ1-5|NA|NA|TRBV6-5
TGTGCCAGCAGTCAACAGGAAAGGGGTAATCAGCCCCAGCATTTT
CASSQQERGNQPQHF
>TRBJ2-2|NA|TRBD1|TRBV19
TGTGCCAGTAGTACAACGGACAGGGGAGGCGGGGAGCTGTTTTTT
CASSTTDRGGGELFF
>TRBJ2-2|NA|NA|TRBV7-8
TGTGCCAGCAGCTCGCAGGGCACCGGGGAGCTGTTTTTT
CASSSQGTGELFF
>TRBJ2-3|once|TRBD1|TRBV4-2
TGTGCCAGCAGCCAGGGGACAGCAGATACGCAGTATTTT
CASSQGTADTQYF
>TRBJ2-5|once|NA|TRBV6-2/TRBV6-3
TGTGCCAGCAGTTACGGAGGGTTGGCGGAGACCCAGTACTTC
CASSYGGLAETQYF
>TRBJ1-5|NA|NA|TRBV5-6
TGTGCCAGCAGCCAGGGCAGGGGCAATCAGCCCCAGCATTTT
CASSQGRGNQPQHF
>TRBJ2-5|once|TRBD2|TRBV29-1
TGCAGCGTTGAAGATCGCACTAGCGGGGTGGGGCCCCAGTACTTC
CSVEDRTSGVGPQYF
>TRBJ2-1|NA|NA|TRBV11-2
TGTGCCAGCAGCCCCCTGCCGGACAGATACAATGAGCAGTTCTTC
CASSPLPDRYNEQFF
>TRBJ2-5|NA|NA|TRBV24-1
TGTGCCACCAGTGAGGGCGGGGCTCTTCAAGAGACCCAGTACTTC
CATSEGGALQETQYF
>TRBJ2-3|NA|NA|TRBV5-1
TGCGCCAGCAGCTTACAGGGCAGGTTCGGCACAGATACGCAGTATTTT
CASSLQGRFGTDTQYF
>TRBJ1-3|NA|NA|TRBV20-1
TGCAGTGCTAGTGTGGGGGCGCTTGTTAGAAACACCATATATTTT
CSASVGALVRNTIYF
>TRBJ2-4|NA|NA|TRBV5-6
TGTGCCAGCAGCTTGCGGGCGGGGCTAGCCAAAAACATTCAGTACTTC
CASSLRAGLAKNIQYF
>TRBJ1-2|NA|NA|TRBV28
TGTGCCAGCAGTGCCGCCGGGAGATATTATGGCTACACCTTC
CASSAAGRYYGYTF
>TRBJ2-6|NA|NA|TRBV24-1
TGTGCCACCAGCGAAGGGACACCATCCTCTGGGGCCAACGTCCTGACTTTC
CATSEGTPSSGANVLTF
>TRBJ1-6|NA|NA|TRBV19
TGTGCCAGTAGTATAGTGGCAGGGAATTCACCCCTCCACTTT
CASSIVAGNSPLHF
>TRBJ2-3|NA|NA|TRBV27
TGTGCCAGCAGTCCCAGACAGGTAGATACGCAGTATTTT
CASSPRQVDTQYF
>TRBJ1-5|NA|NA|TRBV24-1
TGTGCCACCAGTGATTTAGACGGAGACAATCAGCCCCAGCATTTT
CATSDLDGDNQPQHF
>TRBJ1-1|once|NA|TRBV14
TGTGCCAGCAGCCAACTCAGGGATACTGAAGCTTTCTTT
CASSQLRDTEAFF
>TRBJ2-1|NA|NA|TRBV7-2
TGTGCCAGCAGCTTAGACACCTACAATGAGCAGTTCTTC
CASSLDTYNEQFF
>TRBJ2-2|NA|TRBD1|TRBV2
TGTGCCAGCAGGACCGGGACAGGGACCGGGGAGCTGTTTTTT
CASRTGTGTGELFF
>TRBJ1-2|once|TRBD1|TRBV28
TGTGCCAGCAGTTTAGGGACAGGGAATTCGTATGGCTACACCTTC
CASSLGTGNSYGYTF
>TRBJ2-2|NA|TRBD1|TRBV6-5
TGTGCCAGCAGTTTGGGACAGTACCCGACCGGGGAGCTGTTTTTT
CASSLGQYPTGELFF
>TRBJ1-1|once|NA|TRBV5-4
TGTGCCAGCAGCCAGAGGGCAGGATCCAACACTGAAGCTTTCTTT
CASSQRAGSNTEAFF
>TRBJ2-3|NA|NA|TRBV9
TGTGCCAGCACCCGGCAGGGGGGCGCAGATACGCAGTATTTT
CASTRQGGADTQYF
>TRBJ2-5|NA|NA|TRBV5-5
TGTGCCAGCAGCTTGGCCTTAGCTCAAGAGACCCAGTACTTC
CASSLALAQETQYF
>TRBJ2-5|NA|NA|TRBV15
TGTGCCACCAGCAGTCCGGCGGAGTTTCTTGAGACCCAGTACTTC
CATSSPAEFLETQYF
>TRBJ2-1|NA|NA|TRBV30
TGTGCCTGGAGTGCAGGGCGTGGGGATGAGCAGTTCTTC
CAWSAGRGDEQFF
>TRBJ2-7|NA|NA|TRBV11-3
TGTGCCAGCAGCTTAGGAGGCACGGGGAGATCCTCCTACGAGCAGTACTTC
CASSLGGTGRSSYEQYF
>TRBJ1-3|NA|TRBD1|TRBV27
TGTGCCAGCAGTTTACAGGGGGGAACCACCATATATTTT
CASSLQGGTTIYF
>TRBJ2-1|NA|TRBD1|TRBV28
TGTGCCAGCAGAGCCGCAGGGGGCGAGGAGTTCTTC
CASRAAGGEEFF
>TRBJ2-1|NA|TRBD2|TRBV2
TGTGCCAGCAGTCGAGCGGGGGGTAAATCACCCTACAATGAGCAGTTCTTC
CASSRAGGKSPYNEQFF
>TRBJ1-2|NA|TRBD1|TRBV6-5
TGTGCCAGCAGTTCAAGACAGGGGAACTATGGCTACACCTTC
CASSSRQGNYGYTF
>TRBJ2-2|few|TRBD1|TRBV14
TGTGCCAGCAGCCGGGGGGACAGGGTATATACCGGGGAGCTGTTTTTT
CASSRGDRVYTGELFF
>TRBJ2-1|NA|NA|TRBV28
TGTGCCAGTATGTTCAATGAGCAGTTCTTC
CASMFNEQFF
>TRBJ2-1|few|TRBD1|TRBV2
TGTGCCAGCAGTGGCCCCCACAGGGGAAATGAGCAGTTCTTC
CASSGPHRGNEQFF
>TRBJ1-2|NA|NA|TRBV2
TGTGCCAGCAGCCAAGGGAGGGTTCAAGGCTACACCTTC
CASSQGRVQGYTF